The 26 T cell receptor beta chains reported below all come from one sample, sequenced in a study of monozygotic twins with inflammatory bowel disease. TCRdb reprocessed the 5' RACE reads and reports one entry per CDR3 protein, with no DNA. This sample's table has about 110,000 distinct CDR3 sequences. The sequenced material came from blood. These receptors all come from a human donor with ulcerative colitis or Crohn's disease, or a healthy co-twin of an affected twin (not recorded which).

The CDR3 protein is CASSLDRLAGAYEQYF. The chain couples TRBV7-2 to TRBJ2-7; TCRdb calls TRBD2, which cannot be checked without DNA. This CDR3 comprises 16 residues. Germline V gene data show CDR1 as SGHTA and CDR2 as FQGNSA.

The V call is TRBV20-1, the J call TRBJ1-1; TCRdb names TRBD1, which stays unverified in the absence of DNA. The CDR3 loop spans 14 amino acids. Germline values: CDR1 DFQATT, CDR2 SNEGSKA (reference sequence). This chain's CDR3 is CSARDRGGWTEAFF.

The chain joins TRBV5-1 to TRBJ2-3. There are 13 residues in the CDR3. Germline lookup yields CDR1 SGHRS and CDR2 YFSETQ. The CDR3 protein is CASRRTASDTQYF.

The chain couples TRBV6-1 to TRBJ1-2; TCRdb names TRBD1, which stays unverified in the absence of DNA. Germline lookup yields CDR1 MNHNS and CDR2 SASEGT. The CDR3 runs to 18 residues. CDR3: CASSPNPAGTGSRYGYTF.

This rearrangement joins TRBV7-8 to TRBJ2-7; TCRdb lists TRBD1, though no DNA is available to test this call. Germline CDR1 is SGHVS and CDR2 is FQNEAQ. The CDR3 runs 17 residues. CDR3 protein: CASSLGGGTRSSYEQYF. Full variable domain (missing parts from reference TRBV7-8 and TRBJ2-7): GAGVSQSPRYKVAKRGQDVALRCDPISGHVSLFWYQQALGQGPEFLTYFQNEAQLDKSGLPSDRFFAERPEGSVSTLKIQRTQQEDSAVYLCASSLGGGTRSSYEQYFGPGTRLTVT.

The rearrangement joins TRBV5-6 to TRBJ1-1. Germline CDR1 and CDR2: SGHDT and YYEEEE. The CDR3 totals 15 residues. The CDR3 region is CASSLAGVGNTEAFF. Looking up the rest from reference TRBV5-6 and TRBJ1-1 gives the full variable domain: DAGVTQSPTHLIKTRGQQVTLRCSPKSGHDTVSWYQQALGQGPQFIFQYYEEEERQRGNFPDRFSGHQFPNYSSELNVNALLLGDSALYLCASSLAGVGNTEAFFGQGTRLTVV.

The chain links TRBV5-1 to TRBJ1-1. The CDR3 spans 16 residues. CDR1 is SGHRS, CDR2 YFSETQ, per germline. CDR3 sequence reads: CASSLGGGALNTEAFF.

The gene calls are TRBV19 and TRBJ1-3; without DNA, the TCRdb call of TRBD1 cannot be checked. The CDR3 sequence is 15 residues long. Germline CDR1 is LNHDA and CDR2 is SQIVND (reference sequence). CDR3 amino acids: CASSPQGTSGNTIYF.

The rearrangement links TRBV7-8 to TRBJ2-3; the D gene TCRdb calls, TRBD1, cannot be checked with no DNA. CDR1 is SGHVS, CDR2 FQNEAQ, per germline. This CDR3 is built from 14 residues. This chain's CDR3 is CASSPWKSTDTQYF.

The CDR3 here is CSVGGGQGADTQYF. The chain couples TRBV29-1 to TRBJ2-3; TCRdb proposes TRBD1, but this gene call is untestable without DNA. The CDR3 loop spans 14 amino acids. Germline values: CDR1 SQVTM, CDR2 ANQGSEA.

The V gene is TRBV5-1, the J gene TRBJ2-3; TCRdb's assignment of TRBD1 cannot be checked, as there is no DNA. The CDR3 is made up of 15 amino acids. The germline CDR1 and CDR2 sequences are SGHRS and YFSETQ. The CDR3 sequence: CASSEGQGRTDTQYF.

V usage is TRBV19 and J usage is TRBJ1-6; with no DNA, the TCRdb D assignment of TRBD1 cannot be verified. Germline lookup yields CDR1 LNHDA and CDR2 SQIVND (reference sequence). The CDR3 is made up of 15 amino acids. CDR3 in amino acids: CASSMAPGQGSPLHF.

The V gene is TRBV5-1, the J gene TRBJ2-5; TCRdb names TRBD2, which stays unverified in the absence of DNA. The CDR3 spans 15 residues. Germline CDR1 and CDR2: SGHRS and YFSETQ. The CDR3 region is CASSQGLASQETQYF.

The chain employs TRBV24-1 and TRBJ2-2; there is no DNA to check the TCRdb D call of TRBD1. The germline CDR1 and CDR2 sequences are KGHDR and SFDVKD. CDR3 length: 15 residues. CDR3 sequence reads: CATSDPRGGTGELFF.

CDR3 sequence: CASRGRGGQPQHF. The chain has TRBV12-3 or TRBV12-4 and TRBJ1-5; TCRdb's assignment of TRBD1 cannot be checked, as there is no DNA. The CDR3 totals 13 residues.

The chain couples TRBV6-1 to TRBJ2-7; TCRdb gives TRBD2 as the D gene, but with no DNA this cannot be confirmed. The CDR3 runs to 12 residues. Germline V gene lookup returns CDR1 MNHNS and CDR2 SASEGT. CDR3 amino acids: CASSEVASGSSF.

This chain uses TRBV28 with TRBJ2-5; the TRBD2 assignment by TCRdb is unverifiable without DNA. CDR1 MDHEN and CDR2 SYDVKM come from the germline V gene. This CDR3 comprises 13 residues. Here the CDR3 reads CASSFGGRETQYF.

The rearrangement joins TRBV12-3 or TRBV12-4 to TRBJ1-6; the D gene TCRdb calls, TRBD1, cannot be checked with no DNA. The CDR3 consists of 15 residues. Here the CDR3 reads CASSLSRGRNSPLHF.

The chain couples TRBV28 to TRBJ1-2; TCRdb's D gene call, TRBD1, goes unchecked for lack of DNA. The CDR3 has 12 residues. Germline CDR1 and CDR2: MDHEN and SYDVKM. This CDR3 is CASSPDRVGYTF.

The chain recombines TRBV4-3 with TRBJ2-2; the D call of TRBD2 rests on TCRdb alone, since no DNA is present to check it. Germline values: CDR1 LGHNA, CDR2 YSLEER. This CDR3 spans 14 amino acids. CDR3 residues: CASSLEEGTGELFF.

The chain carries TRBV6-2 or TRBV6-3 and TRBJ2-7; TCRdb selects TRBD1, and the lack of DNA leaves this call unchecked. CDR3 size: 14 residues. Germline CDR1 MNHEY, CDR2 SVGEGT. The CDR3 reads CALGQGPSSYEQYF.

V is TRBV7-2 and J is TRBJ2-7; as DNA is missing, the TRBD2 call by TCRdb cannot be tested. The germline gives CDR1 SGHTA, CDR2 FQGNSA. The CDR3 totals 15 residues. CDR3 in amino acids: CASSLSGTPSYEQYF. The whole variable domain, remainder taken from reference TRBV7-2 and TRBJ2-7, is GAGVSQSPSNKVTEKGKDVELRCDPISGHTALYWYRQSLGQGLEFLIYFQGNSAPDKSGLPSDRFSAERTGGSVSTLTIQRTQQEDSAVYLCASSLSGTPSYEQYFGPGTRLTVT.

The CDR3 sequence: CASTSGRANTGELFF. The chain has TRBV19 and TRBJ2-2; the TRBD2 assignment by TCRdb is unverifiable without DNA. CDR3 size: 15 residues. CDR1 is LNHDA and CDR2 is SQIVND in the germline V gene (reference sequence).

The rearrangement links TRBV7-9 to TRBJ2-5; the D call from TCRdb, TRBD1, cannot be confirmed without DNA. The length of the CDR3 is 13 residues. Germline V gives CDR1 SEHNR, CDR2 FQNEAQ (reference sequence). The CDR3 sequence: CASSSVPVETQYF. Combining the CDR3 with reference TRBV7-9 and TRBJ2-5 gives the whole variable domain DTGVSQNPRHKITKRGQNVTFRCDPISEHNRLYWYRQTLGQGPEFLTYFQNEAQLEKSRLLSDRFSAERPKGSFSTLEIQRTEQGDSAMYLCASSSVPVETQYFGPGTRLLVL.

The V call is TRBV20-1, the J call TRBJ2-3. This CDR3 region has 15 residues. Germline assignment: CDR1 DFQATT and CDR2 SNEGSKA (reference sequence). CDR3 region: CSASRAVDDTDTQYF.

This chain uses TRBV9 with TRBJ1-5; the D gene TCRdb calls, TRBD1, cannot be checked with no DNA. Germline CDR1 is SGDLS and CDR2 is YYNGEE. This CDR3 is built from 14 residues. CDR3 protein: CASSITGSNQPQHF.